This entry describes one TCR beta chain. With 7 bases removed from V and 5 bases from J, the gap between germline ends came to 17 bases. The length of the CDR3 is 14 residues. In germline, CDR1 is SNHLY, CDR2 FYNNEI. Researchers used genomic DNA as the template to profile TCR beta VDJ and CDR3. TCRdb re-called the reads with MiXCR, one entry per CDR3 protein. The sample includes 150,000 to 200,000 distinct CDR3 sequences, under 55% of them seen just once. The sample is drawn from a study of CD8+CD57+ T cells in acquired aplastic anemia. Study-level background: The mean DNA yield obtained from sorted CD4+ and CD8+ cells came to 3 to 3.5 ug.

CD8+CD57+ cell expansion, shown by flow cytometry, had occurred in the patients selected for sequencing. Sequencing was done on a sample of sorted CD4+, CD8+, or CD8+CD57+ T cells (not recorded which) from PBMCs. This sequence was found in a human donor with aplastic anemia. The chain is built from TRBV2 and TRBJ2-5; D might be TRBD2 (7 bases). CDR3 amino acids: CASNEAGARETQYF. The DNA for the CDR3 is TGTGCCAGCAACGAGGCGGGGGCGAGGGAGACCCAGTACTTC.